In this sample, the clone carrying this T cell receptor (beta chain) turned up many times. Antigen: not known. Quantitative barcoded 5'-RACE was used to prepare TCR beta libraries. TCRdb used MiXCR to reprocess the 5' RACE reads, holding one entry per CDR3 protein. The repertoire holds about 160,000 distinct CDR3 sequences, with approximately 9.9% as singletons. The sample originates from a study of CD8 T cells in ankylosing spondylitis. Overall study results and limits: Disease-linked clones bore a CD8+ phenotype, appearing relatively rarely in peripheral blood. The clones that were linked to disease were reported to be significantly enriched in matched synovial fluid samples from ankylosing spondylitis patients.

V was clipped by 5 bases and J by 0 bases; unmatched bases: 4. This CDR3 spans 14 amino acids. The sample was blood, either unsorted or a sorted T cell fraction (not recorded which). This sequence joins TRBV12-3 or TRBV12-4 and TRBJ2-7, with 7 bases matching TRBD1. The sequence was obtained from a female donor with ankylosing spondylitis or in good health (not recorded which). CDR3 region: CASSHRGSSYEQYF. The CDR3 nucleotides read TGTGCCAGCAGTCACAGGGGCAGCTCCTACGAGCAGTACTTC.